This TCR beta chain was sequenced for a study of memory CD8 T cells in hepatitis C reinfection. The length of the CDR3 is 13 residues. The V end was cut by 3 bases, the J end by 3 bases, with 6 bases between. The V gene's germline CDR1 is LNHDA and CDR2 SQIVND (reference sequence). Time point: late/post reinfection, 12 to 24 weeks after detection. Sorted cells were sequenced directly ex vivo without any in vitro expansion. Clones were sequenced by immunoSEQ multiplex PCR, and TCRdb holds only the in-frame ones, with some missing. The sample shows just over 45,000 clones, about 91% of them seen only once.

This sequence joins TRBV19 and TRBJ2-1, with D unclear. The sequence was collected from a man aged 18 to 30 with hepatitis C virus infection. The sample taken for sequencing was naive CD8+ T cells sorted from blood. CDR3 in amino acids: CASSMSNYNEQFF. Written as DNA, the CDR3 is TGTGCCAGTAGTATGTCTAACTACAATGAGCAGTTCTTC.